A single sample is the source of the 17 T cell receptor beta chains below, sequenced in a study of response to subunit inactivated influenza vaccine. TCRdb recomputed calls from the RT-PCR reads with MiXCR, one row per CDR3 protein. The sample has almost 250,000 distinct CDR3 sequences; more than 10% are singletons. The sample consisted of non-naive T cells sorted from PBMCs, taken roughly 2 weeks before vaccination. The receptors originated from a man aged 50 to 60 who received an inactivated influenza vaccine.

This chain connects TRBV2 to TRBJ1-1; no definite D call. The germline V and J ends were trimmed by 4 bases and 1 base, with 4 bases remaining between them. The CDR3 runs to 12 residues. Germline V CDR1 and CDR2: SNHLY, FYNNEI. The CDR3 sequence is CASSGKNTEAFF. The CDR3 coding sequence is TGTGCCAGCAGTGGGAAGAACACTGAAGCTTTCTTT.

This clonotype was picked up a small number of times. The chain couples TRBV7-9 to TRBJ2-1; D is perhaps TRBD1 (7 bases). CDR3 length equals 15 residues. Trimming took 6 bases from V and 0 from J, leaving 12 bases between them. The germline V gene has CDR1 SEHNR and CDR2 FQNEAQ (reference sequence). This CDR3 reads CASRGGQSSYNEQFF. The DNA of the CDR3 is TGTGCCAGCAGGGGGGGACAGAGCTCCTACAATGAGCAGTTCTTC.

This rearrangement joins TRBV6-1 to TRBJ1-1; a possible D gene is TRBD1 (5 bases). V lost 0 bases, J lost 9 bases, and 14 bases lay in between. CDR3 length: 14 residues. Germline CDR1 reads MNHNS; CDR2 reads SASEGT. DNA for the CDR3: TGTGCCAGCAGTGAAGCGAGAGGGGCAGATAAAGCTTTCTTT. Protein product: CASSEARGADKAFF.

The chain links TRBV4-2 to TRBJ2-3, with D perhaps matching TRBD2 (5 bases). The CDR3 spans 13 residues. Germline V CDR1 and CDR2: LGHNA, YNFKEQ. V was trimmed by 4 bases and J by 6 bases, leaving 11 bases between them. The CDR3 region is CASSRPREDTQYF. Here the CDR3 DNA reads TGTGCCAGCAGCCGCCCAAGGGAGGATACGCAGTATTTT.

This clonotype was counted ten times or more. The V call is TRBV6-1, the J call TRBJ2-1; D is unresolved. Germline assignment: CDR1 MNHNS and CDR2 SASEGT. The CDR3 loop spans 13 amino acids. V lost 8 bases and J 7 bases, leaving 15 bases between the germline ends. The CDR3 nucleotides are TGTGCCAGCCCTCGCGACTTGGGGAATGAGCAGTTCTTC. Translated: CASPRDLGNEQFF.

This clonotype has more than one count but fewer than ten. The chain employs TRBV20-1 and TRBJ2-7; 8 bases match TRBD2. The CDR3 spans 12 residues. Germline V gives CDR1 DFQATT, CDR2 SNEGSKA (reference sequence). Unmatched junction bases numbered 8, after V lost 8 bases and J lost 5 bases. CDR3: CSKSGGPNEQYF. In nucleotides, the CDR3 is TGCAGTAAATCGGGGGGGCCAAACGAGCAGTACTTC.

Only a few counts were recorded for this clonotype. V is TRBV7-2 and J is TRBJ2-7, with TRBD2 matching 12 bases. The CDR3 has 16 amino acids. J lost 4 bases, V lost 5 bases, and 9 bases had no gene match. The germline V gene has CDR1 SGHTA and CDR2 FQGNSA. CDR3 sequence reads: CASSPHLAGGQYEQYF. DNA for the CDR3: TGTGCCAGCAGCCCACACCTAGCGGGGGGGCAATACGAGCAGTACTTC.

CDR3 in amino acids: CASSFYGTKNSPLHF. The DNA of the CDR3 is TGTGCCAGCAGTTTCTACGGGACCAAAAATTCACCCCTCCACTTT. The chain joins TRBV12-3 or TRBV12-4 to TRBJ1-6; D possibly corresponds to TRBD1 (5 bases). The CDR3 is 15 residues long. Trimming left V 3 bases short and J 7 bases short, with 13 bases between.

There are many counts of this clonotype. The chain employs TRBV29-1 and TRBJ2-3; 9 nucleotides match TRBD1. V was pared by 5 bases and J by 3 bases, with 6 bases of the junction left unmatched. The CDR3 runs 14 residues. CDR1 and CDR2 (germline): SQVTM, ANQGSEA. The CDR3 DNA is TGCAGCGTTTCCGGGACAGGGCTGACAGATACGCAGTATTTT. Translating gives CSVSGTGLTDTQYF.

This clonotype was seen more than once but under ten times. The V gene is TRBV20-1, the J gene TRBJ2-3, with 9 positions matching TRBD2. Trimming at V came to 5 bases and at J to 2 bases, leaving 14 bases not matched to a gene. Per the germline V gene, CDR1 is DFQATT and CDR2 is SNEGSKA (reference sequence). The CDR3 loop spans 17 amino acids. CDR3 in DNA: TGCAGTGCTTCGCCGGGTTTAGCGGGGGACCCCACAGATACGCAGTATTTT. It codes for CSASPGLAGDPTDTQYF.

This clonotype was detected only a few times. This sequence joins TRBV28 and TRBJ2-2; the match to TRBD1 covers 10 bases. CDR1 is MDHEN, CDR2 SYDVKM, per germline. The CDR3 totals 14 residues. Trimming at V came to 3 bases and at J to 7 bases, leaving 2 bases not matched to a gene. CDR3: CASSLTGGLGELFF. The CDR3 DNA sequence: TGTGCCAGCAGTTTGACAGGGGGCCTCGGGGAGCTGTTTTTT.

In its sample, this clonotype was seen many times. V and J are TRBV7-2 and TRBJ2-1; TRBD1 aligns across 11 bases. Germline V gives CDR1 SGHTA, CDR2 FQGNSA. V lost 7 bases to trimming and J lost 3 bases; unmatched junction nucleotides: 5. CDR3 length: 15 residues. The CDR3 nucleotides are TGTGCCAGCAACCTGGGACAGGGGGGCTACAATGAGCAGTTCTTC. This translates into CASNLGQGGYNEQFF. The full variable domain, rest sourced from reference TRBV7-2 and TRBJ2-1, is GAGVSQSPSNKVTEKGKDVELRCDPISGHTALYWYRQSLGQGLEFLIYFQGNSAPDKSGLPSDRFSAERTGGSVSTLTIQRTQQEDSAVYLCASNLGQGGYNEQFFGPGTRLTVL.

This clonotype showed up just a few times. The V call is TRBV29-1, the J call TRBJ2-7, with 11 nucleotides matching TRBD2. CDR1 is SQVTM, CDR2 ANQGSEA, per germline. The CDR3 runs 14 residues. Trimming removed 5 bases from V and 6 bases from J; junction bases left unmatched: 9. CDR3: CSVTGTSGISEQYF. The CDR3 nucleotides are TGCAGCGTTACCGGGACTAGCGGAATCTCCGAGCAGTACTTC.

In nucleotides, the CDR3 is TGTGCCAGCAGCTTGTCTGTCAGGACAAATGAGCAGTTCTTC. It encodes CASSLSVRTNEQFF. The V call is TRBV7-9, the J call TRBJ2-1, with D possibly TRBD1 on 5 matching bases. Trimming took 3 bases from V and 7 from J, leaving 13 bases between them. This CDR3 comprises 14 residues. Per the germline V gene, CDR1 is SEHNR and CDR2 is FQNEAQ (reference sequence).

The gene calls are TRBV12-3 or TRBV12-4 and TRBJ2-5; no firm D call. The CDR3 is made up of 13 amino acids. Trimming removed 3 bases at V and 2 bases at J, with 7 bases between. The CDR3 nucleotides are TGTGCCAGCAGTTTCAACAATCAAGAGACCCAGTACTTC. This codes for CASSFNNQETQYF.

J is TRBJ2-7 and V is TRBV3-1, with 11 bases aligning to TRBD2. The CDR3 runs 15 residues. CDR1 is LGHDT, CDR2 YNNKEL, per germline (reference sequence). V shed 3 bases and J 2 bases; nucleotides not matched to a gene: 3. The CDR3 spells CASSHLAGGTYEQYF. CDR3 nucleotide sequence: TGTGCCAGCAGCCATTTAGCGGGAGGGACCTACGAGCAGTACTTC.

V gene TRBV21-1 combines with J gene TRBJ2-4; the DNA was not compared with TRBD1, the D call given in the table. TRBV21-1 is described as a pseudogene. The CDR3 length is 16 residues. The CDR3 DNA reads TGTGCCAGCAGCAGACAAGGACAGGGGTCCAAAAACATTCAGTACTTC. Translating it yields CASSRQGQGSKNIQYF.